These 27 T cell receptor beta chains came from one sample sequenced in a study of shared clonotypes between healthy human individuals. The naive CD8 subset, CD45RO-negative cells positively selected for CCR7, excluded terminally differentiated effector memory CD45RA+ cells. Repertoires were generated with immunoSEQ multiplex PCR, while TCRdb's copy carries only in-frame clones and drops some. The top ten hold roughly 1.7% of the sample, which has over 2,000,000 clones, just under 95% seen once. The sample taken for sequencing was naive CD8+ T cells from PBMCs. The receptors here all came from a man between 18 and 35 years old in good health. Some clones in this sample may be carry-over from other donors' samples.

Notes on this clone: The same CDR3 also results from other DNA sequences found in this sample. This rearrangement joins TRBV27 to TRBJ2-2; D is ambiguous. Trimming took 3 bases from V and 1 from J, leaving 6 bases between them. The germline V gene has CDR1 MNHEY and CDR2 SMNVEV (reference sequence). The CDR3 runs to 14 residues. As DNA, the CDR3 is TGTGCCAGCAGTTTGGGTCTGAACACCGGGGAGCTGTTTTTT. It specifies CASSLGLNTGELFF.

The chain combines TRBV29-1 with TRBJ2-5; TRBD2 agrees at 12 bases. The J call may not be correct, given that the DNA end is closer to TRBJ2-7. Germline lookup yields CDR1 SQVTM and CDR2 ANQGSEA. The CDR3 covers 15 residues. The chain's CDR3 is CSVGRLAGAFYEQYF. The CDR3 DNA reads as TGCAGCGTTGGAAGACTAGCGGGAGCTTTCTACGAGCAGTACTTC.

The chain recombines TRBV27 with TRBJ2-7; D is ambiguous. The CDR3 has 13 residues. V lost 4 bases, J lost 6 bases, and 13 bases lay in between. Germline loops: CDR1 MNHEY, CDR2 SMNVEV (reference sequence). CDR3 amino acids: CASSSMPGLEQYF. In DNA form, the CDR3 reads TGTGCCAGCAGTTCCATGCCGGGTCTCGAGCAGTACTTC.

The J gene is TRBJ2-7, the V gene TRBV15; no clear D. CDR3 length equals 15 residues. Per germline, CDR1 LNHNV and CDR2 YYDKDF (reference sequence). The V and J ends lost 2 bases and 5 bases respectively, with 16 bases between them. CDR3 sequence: CATSRPSTRQDEQYF. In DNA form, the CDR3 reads TGTGCCACCAGCAGACCCTCGACACGCCAGGACGAGCAGTACTTC.

The CDR3 here is CASSPRTPSQETQYF. For the CDR3, the DNA is TGTGCCAGCAGCCCCCGGACACCCAGCCAAGAGACCCAGTACTTC. V and J are TRBV27 and TRBJ2-5, with D possibly matching TRBD1 (5 bases). The CDR3 spans 15 residues. Germline V gene data show CDR1 as MNHEY and CDR2 as SMNVEV (reference sequence). V was pared by 6 bases and J by 1 base, with 15 bases between.

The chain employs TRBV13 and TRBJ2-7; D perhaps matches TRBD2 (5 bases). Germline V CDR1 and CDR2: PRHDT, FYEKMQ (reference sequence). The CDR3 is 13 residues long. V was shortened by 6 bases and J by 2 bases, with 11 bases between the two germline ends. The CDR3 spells CASSHSGTYEQYF. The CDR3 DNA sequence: TGTGCCAGCAGTCACTCGGGGACCTACGAGCAGTACTTC.

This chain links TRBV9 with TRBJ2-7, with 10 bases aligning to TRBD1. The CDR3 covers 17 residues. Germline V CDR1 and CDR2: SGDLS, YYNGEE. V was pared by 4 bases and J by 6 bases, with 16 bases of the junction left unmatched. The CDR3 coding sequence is TGTGCCAGCAGCTTCCGAGGGGGACAGGGGACAAGAAGCGAGCAGTACTTC. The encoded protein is CASSFRGGQGTRSEQYF. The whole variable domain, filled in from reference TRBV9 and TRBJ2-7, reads DSGVTQTPKHLITATGQRVTLRCSPRSGDLSVYWYQQSLDQGLQFLIQYYNGEERAKGNILERFSAQQFPDLHSELNLSSLELGDSALYFCASSFRGGQGTRSEQYFGPGTRLTVT.

CDR3 sequence (DNA): TGTGCCAGCAGTTACGGACTAGCGTCCTCCTACGAGCAGTACTTC. Translating it yields CASSYGLASSYEQYF. The V and J genes are TRBV6-6 and TRBJ2-7, with TRBD2 matching 9 bases. CDR3 size: 15 residues. Germline values: CDR1 MNHNY, CDR2 SVGAGI (reference sequence). V shed 2 bases and J 0 bases; nucleotides not matched to a gene: 2.

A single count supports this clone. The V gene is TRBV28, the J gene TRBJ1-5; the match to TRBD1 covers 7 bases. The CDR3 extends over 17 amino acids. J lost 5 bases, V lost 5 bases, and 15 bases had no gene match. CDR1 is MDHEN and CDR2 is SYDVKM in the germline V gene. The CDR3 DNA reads TGTGCCAGCAGTGGATTCGGGACAGACCTCACCGATCAGCCCCAGCATTTT. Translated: CASSGFGTDLTDQPQHF. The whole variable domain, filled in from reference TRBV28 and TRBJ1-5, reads DVKVTQSSRYLVKRTGEKVFLECVQDMDHENMFWYRQDPGLGLRLIYFSYDVKMKEKGDIPEGYSVSREKKERFSLILESASTNQTSMYLCASSGFGTDLTDQPQHFGDGTRLSIL.

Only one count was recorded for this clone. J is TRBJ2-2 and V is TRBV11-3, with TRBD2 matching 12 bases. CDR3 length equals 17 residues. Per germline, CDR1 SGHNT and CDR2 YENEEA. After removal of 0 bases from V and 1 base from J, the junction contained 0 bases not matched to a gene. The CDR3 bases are TGTGCCAGCAGCTTAGAGGGACTAGCGGGGAACACCGGGGAGCTGTTTTTT. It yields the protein CASSLEGLAGNTGELFF.

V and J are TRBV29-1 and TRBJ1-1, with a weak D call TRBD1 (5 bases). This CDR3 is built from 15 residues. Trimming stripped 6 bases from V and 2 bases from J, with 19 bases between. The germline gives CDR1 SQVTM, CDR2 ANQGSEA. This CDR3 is CSVWLPVGENTEAFF. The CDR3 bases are TGCAGCGTGTGGCTACCCGTAGGGGAAAACACTGAAGCTTTCTTT.

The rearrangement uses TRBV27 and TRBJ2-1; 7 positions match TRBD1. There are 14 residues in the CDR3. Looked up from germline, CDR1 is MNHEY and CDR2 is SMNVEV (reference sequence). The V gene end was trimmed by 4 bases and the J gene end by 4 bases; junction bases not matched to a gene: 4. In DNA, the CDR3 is TGTGCCAGCAGTTCGGAACAGGGGTACAATGAGCAGTTCTTC. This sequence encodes CASSSEQGYNEQFF.

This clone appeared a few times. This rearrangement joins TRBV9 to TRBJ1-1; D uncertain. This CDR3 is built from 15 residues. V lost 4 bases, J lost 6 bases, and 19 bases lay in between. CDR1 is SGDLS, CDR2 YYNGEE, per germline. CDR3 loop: CASSLSGGLGAEAFF. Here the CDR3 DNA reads TGTGCCAGCAGCTTATCGGGCGGACTTGGCGCTGAAGCTTTCTTT.

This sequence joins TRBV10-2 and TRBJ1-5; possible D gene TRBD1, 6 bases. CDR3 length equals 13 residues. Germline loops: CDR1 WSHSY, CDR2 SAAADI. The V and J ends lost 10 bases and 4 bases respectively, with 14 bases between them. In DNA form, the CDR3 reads TGCGCCACCGGGGGACAAGCGAATCAGCCCCAGCATTTT. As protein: CATGGQANQPQHF.

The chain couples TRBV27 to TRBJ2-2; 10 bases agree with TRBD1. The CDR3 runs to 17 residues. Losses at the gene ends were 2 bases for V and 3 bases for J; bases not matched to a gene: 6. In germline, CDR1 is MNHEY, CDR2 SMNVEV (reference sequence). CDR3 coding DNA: TGTGCCAGCAGTTTAGGGGTCGGGACAGGGGACACCGGGGAGCTGTTTTTT. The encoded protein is CASSLGVGTGDTGELFF.

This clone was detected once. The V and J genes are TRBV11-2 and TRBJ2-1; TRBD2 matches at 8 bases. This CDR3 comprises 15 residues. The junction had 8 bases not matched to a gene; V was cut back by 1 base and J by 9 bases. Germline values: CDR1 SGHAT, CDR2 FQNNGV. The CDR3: CASSLVGGLVGEQFF. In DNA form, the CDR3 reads TGTGCCAGCAGCTTAGTAGGGGGACTAGTTGGTGAGCAGTTCTTC. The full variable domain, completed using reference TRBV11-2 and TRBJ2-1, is EAGVAQSPRYKIIEKRQSVAFWCNPISGHATLYWYQQILGQGPKLLIQFQNNGVVDDSQLPKDRFSAERLKGVDSTLKIQPAKLEDSAVYLCASSLVGGLVGEQFFGPGTRLTVL.

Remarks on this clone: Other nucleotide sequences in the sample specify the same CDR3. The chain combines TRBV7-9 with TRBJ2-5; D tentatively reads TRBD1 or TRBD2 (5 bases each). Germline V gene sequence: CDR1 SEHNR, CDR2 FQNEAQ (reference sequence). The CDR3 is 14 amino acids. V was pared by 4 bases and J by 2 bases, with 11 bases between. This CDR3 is CASSSPGGQETQYF. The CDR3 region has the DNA TGTGCCAGCAGCTCCCCTGGGGGACAAGAGACCCAGTACTTC.

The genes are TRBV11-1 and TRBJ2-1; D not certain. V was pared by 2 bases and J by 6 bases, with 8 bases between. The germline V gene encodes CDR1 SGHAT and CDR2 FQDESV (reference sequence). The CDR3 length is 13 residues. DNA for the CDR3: TGTGCCAGCAGCTTAAGGGCTCCCAATGAGCAGTTCTTC. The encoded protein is CASSLRAPNEQFF.

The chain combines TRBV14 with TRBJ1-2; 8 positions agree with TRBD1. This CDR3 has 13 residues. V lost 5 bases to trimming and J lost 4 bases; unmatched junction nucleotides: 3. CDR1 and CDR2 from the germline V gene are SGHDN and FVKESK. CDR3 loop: CASSSGQGYGYTF. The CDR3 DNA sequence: TGTGCCAGCAGCTCCGGACAGGGCTATGGCTACACCTTC. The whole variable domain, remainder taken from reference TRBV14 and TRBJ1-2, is EAGVTQFPSHSVIEKGQTVTLRCDPISGHDNLYWYRRVMGKEIKFLLHFVKESKQDESGMPNNRFLAERTGGTYSTLKVQPAELEDSGVYFCASSSGQGYGYTFGSGTRLTVV.

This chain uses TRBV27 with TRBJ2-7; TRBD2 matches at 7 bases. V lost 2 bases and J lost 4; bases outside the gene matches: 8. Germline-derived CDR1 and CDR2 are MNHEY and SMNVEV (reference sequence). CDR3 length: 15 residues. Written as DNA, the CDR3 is TGTGCCAGCAGTTTAGGACCTAGCGGACTATACGAGCAGTACTTC. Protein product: CASSLGPSGLYEQYF.

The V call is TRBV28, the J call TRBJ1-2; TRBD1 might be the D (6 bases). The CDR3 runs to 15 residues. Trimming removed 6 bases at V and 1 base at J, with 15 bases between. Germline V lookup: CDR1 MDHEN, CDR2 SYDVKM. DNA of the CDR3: TGTGCCAGCAGGGGCCAAGAAGGGGGTAACTATGGCTACACCTTC. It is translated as CASRGQEGGNYGYTF.

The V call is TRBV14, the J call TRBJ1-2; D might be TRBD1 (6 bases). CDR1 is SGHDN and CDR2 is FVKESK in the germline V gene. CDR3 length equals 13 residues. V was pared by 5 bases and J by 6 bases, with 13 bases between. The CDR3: CASSLTTGHGYTF. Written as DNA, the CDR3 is TGTGCCAGCAGCTTAACTACAGGGCATGGCTACACCTTC.

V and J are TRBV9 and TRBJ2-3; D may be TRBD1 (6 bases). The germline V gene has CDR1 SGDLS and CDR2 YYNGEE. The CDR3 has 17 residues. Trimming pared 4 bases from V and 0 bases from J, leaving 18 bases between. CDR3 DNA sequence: TGTGCCAGCAGCCCCCACAGGGTAGCCTCTAGCACAGATACGCAGTATTTT. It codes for CASSPHRVASSTDTQYF.

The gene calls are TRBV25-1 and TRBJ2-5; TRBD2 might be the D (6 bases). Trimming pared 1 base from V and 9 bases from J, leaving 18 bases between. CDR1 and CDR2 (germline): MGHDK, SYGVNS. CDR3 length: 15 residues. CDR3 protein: CASSEWEDPKRPQYF. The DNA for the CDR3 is TGTGCCAGCAGTGAATGGGAGGACCCCAAGCGGCCCCAGTACTTC.

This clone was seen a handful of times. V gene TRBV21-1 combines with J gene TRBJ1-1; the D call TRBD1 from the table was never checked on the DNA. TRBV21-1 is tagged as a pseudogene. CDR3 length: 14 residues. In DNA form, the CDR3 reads TGTGCCAGCAGCCTACAGGGAGAGAACACTGAAGCTTTCTTT. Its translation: CASSLQGENTEAFF.

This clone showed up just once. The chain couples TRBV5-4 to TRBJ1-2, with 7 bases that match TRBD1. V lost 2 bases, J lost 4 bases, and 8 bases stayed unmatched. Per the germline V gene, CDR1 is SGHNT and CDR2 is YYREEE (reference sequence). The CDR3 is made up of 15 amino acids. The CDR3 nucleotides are TGTGCCAGCAGCTTCGATGGGACAGAGATCTATGGCTACACCTTC. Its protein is CASSFDGTEIYGYTF.

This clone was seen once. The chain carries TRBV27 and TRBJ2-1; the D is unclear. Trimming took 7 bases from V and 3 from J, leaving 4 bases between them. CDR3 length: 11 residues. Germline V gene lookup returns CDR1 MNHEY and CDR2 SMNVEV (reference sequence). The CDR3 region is CASIGYNEQFF. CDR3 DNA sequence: TGTGCCAGCATAGGCTACAATGAGCAGTTCTTC.